The present T cell receptor (beta chain) was sequenced within a study of blood T cell repertoires in COVID-19. Overall study context: Researchers got acute and convalescent COVID-19 samples from the United States, Italy and Spain.

In the original workflow: Amplification with reference gene primers provided the estimates of nucleated cell counts. Libraries were prepared by immunoSEQ multiplex PCR; TCRdb keeps only in-frame clonotypes and omits some of them. V and J calls and clone size follow that table, whereas D and trimming were derived from the DNA. The data contain 60,000 to 80,000 clones, roughly 92% of them seen just once; the ten biggest clones take up approximately 6%. The CDR3 totals 12 residues. Trimming shortened V by 5 bases and J by 3 bases, and 7 bases separated the two germline ends. Per germline, CDR1 KGHSH and CDR2 LQKENI.

J is TRBJ1-2 and V is TRBV18; D possibly corresponds to TRBD1 (5 bases). The receptor comes from a human donor in a cohort sampled during active COVID-19. The sample was peripheral blood. The CDR3 here is CASSGGDYGYTF. The CDR3, as DNA: TGTGCCAGCTCAGGAGGGGACTATGGCTACACCTTC.